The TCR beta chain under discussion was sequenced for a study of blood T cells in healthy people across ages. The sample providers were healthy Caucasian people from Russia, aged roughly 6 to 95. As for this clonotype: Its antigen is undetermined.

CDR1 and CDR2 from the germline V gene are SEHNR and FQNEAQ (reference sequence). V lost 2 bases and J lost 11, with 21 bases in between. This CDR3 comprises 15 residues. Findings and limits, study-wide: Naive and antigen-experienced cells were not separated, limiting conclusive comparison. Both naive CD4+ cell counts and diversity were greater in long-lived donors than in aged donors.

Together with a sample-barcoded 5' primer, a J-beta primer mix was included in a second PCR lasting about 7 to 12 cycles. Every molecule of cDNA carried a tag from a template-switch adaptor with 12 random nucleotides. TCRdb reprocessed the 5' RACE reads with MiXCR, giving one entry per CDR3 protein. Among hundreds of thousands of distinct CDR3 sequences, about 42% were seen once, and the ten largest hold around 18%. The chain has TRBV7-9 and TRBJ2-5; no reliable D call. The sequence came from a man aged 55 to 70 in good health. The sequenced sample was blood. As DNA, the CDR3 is TGTGCCAGCAGCTTACCCGACTCCTCCTACAATGAGCAGTACTTC. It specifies CASSLPDSSYNEQYF.